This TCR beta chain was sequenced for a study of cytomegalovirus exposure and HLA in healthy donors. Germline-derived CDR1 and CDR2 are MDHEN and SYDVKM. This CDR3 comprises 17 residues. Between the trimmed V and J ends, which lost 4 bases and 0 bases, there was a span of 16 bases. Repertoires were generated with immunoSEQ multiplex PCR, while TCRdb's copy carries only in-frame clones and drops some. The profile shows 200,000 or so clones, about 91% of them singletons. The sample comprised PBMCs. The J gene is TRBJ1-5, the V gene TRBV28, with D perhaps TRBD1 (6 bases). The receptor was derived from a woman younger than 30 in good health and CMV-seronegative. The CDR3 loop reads CASSSPSTGYSNQPQHF. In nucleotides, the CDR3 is TGTGCCAGCAGTTCACCCTCGACAGGATATAGCAATCAGCCCCAGCATTTT.